This entry is about one T cell receptor beta chain. The record originates from a study of blood T cell repertoires in COVID-19. About the research overall: Material from acute and convalescent COVID-19 was sourced from the United States, Italy and Spain. Sources were T cells, B-cell-depleted T cells, or PBMCs; the material itself was cDNA or gDNA.

The table came from immunoSEQ multiplex PCR; TCRdb's copy has only in-frame clones and leaves some out. The sample shows around 260,000 clones, 75% to 90% of them seen only once. The CDR3 extends over 12 amino acids. Trimming left V 6 bases short and J 5 bases short, with 10 bases between. Germline V CDR1 and CDR2: ENHRY, SYGVKD. This TCR was sampled from a woman in her thirties or forties who had recovered from COVID-19. This chain connects TRBV10-3 to TRBJ2-5; maybe TRBD2 (6 bases). The material sequenced was peripheral blood. The DNA of the CDR3 is TGTGCCATCAGCGGGAGCGGGGAGACCCAGTACTTC. It specifies CAISGSGETQYF.